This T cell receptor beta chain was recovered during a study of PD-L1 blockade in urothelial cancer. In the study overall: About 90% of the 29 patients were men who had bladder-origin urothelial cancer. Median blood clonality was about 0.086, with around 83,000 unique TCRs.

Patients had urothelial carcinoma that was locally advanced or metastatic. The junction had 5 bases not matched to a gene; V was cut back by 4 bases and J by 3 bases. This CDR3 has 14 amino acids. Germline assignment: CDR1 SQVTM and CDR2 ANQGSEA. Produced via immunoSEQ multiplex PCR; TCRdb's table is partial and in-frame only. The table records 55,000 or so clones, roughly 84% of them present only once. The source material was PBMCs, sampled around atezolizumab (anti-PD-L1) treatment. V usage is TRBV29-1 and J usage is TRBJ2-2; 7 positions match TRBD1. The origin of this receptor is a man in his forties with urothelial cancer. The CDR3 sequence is CSVGRDSHTGELFF. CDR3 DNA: TGCAGCGTTGGCCGGGACAGTCACACCGGGGAGCTGTTTTTT.